These T cell receptor beta chains were read from a single sample in a study of CD8 T cells in Susac syndrome. TCRdb redid the calling of the immunoSEQ multiplex PCR reads with MiXCR, one entry per CDR3 protein. The table records roughly 200,000 distinct CDR3 sequences, roughly 94% of them present only once. Sequenced: CD4+ T cells from PBMCs. These receptors were collected from a human donor with multiple sclerosis. The CDR3 runs from the conserved cysteine through the conserved F or W. A D gene is named only where the DNA matches it firmly. Not every row has a clone size; where given, it reads once, few, many or a size class.

. | . | 13 | TRBJ2-5 | TRBV12-3/TRBV12-4 | TGTGCCAGCAGTTTACAGGGCAGTAAGACCCAGTACTTC | CASSLQGSKTQYF
TRBD1 | . | 14 | TRBJ2-7 | TRBV5-1 | TGCGCCAGCAGCTGGGGGACAGGGACCTACGAGCAGTACTTC | CASSWGTGTYEQYF
. | . | 14 | TRBJ2-7 | TRBV10-3 | TGTGCCATCAGTGAGTCCGGGGGGCGCGGCGAGCAGTACTTC | CAISESGGRGEQYF
TRBD1 | . | 15 | TRBJ2-3 | TRBV2 | TGTGCCAGCAGTGGGACAGGGAGAGACACAGATACGCAGTATTTT | CASSGTGRDTDTQYF
. | once | 15 | TRBJ1-1 | TRBV6-5 | TGTGCCAGCAGTTACTCGAGCACGCGGAACACTGAAGCTTTCTTT | CASSYSSTRNTEAFF
. | once | 12 | TRBJ2-7 | TRBV5-1 | TGCGCCAGCAGCTTGGAACCATACGAGCAGTACTTC | CASSLEPYEQYF
. | . | 13 | TRBJ1-2 | TRBV10-3 | TGTGCCATCAGTGGGGAAGGGAACTATGGCTACACCTTC | CAISGEGNYGYTF
. | . | 15 | TRBJ1-5 | TRBV5-1 | TGCGCCAGCAGCCTGGACGTGGGGGGCAATCAGCCCCAGCATTTT | CASSLDVGGNQPQHF
. | . | 13 | TRBJ1-1 | TRBV3-1 | TGTGCCAGCAGCCAAGGGGGAACGGATGAAGCTTTCTTT | CASSQGGTDEAFF
. | . | 13 | TRBJ1-2 | TRBV15 | TGTGCCACCAGCAGAGAGGACAGTTTTGGCTACACCTTC | CATSREDSFGYTF
. | . | 13 | TRBJ1-6 | TRBV13 | TGTGCCAGCAGCTTAGGCCTAACTCGATCCCTCCACTTT | CASSLGLTRSLHF
. | . | 15 | TRBJ2-4 | TRBV2 | TGTGCCAGCAGCCCCTCAACTTTAGCCAAAAACATTCAGTACTTC | CASSPSTLAKNIQYF
. | . | 13 | TRBJ1-6 | TRBV5-6 | TGTGCCAGCAGCTTGGTGGATGAGTCACCCCTCCACTTT | CASSLVDESPLHF
. | . | 14 | TRBJ1-6 | TRBV6-1 | TGTGCCAGCAGTGACCGGTGGGGGACTTCACCCCTCCACTTT | CASSDRWGTSPLHF
TRBD2 | . | 15 | TRBJ2-5 | TRBV3-1 | TGTGCCAGCAGCCAAGTCCGGGGGGGAGGAGAGACCCAGTACTTC | CASSQVRGGGETQYF
TRBD1 | . | 14 | TRBJ1-5 | TRBV12-3/TRBV12-4 | TGTGCCAGCAGCTTCACAGGGGGCTATCAGCCCCAGCATTTT | CASSFTGGYQPQHF
. | . | 13 | TRBJ1-2 | TRBV15 | TGTGCCACCAGCAGAGGGTCAAACTATGGCTACACCTTC | CATSRGSNYGYTF
TRBD1 | . | 16 | TRBJ1-2 | TRBV20-1 | TGCAGTGCTAGAGAGGTTTCCGGGACAGATTTCTATGGCTACACCTTC | CSAREVSGTDFYGYTF
TRBD1 | . | 13 | TRBJ2-7 | TRBV29-1 | TGCAGCGTCCTGGACAGGGGGGCCTACGAGCAGTACTTC | CSVLDRGAYEQYF
. | once | 14 | TRBJ2-2 | TRBV7-2 | TGTGCCAGCAGCTCCGCAGCGAACACCGGGGAGCTGTTTTTT | CASSSAANTGELFF
. | . | 12 | TRBJ1-6 | TRBV20-1 | TGCAGTGCCCACAGGGTTAATTCACCCCTCCACTTT | CSAHRVNSPLHF
. | . | 15 | TRBJ1-6 | TRBV5-1 | TGCGCCAGCAGCGGGCCCGCAGGGGCCGATTCACCCCTCCACTTT | CASSGPAGADSPLHF
TRBD1 | . | 16 | TRBJ1-5 | TRBV20-1 | TGCAGTGCTAGAGTCACAGGGGGAGACGTGGGTCAGCCCCAGCATTTT | CSARVTGGDVGQPQHF
TRBD1 | . | 11 | TRBJ2-1 | TRBV5-4 | TGTGCCAGCAGATCCGGGACAGGGCAGTTCTTC | CASRSGTGQFF
. | once | 13 | TRBJ1-2 | TRBV20-1 | TGCAGTGCTAGAGGAGAGGGGCCCTATGGCTACACCTTC | CSARGEGPYGYTF
. | . | 12 | TRBJ1-1 | TRBV29-1 | TGCAGCGTTGTCGTGGGGAATGGAGAAGCTTTCTTT | CSVVVGNGEAFF
. | . | 12 | TRBJ1-2 | TRBV29-1 | TGCAGCGTTCTTACAGTCAACTATGGCTACACCTTC | CSVLTVNYGYTF
. | . | 12 | TRBJ1-2 | TRBV29-1 | TGCAGCGTTGGCAGGACAGCATATGGCTACACCTTC | CSVGRTAYGYTF
. | . | 15 | TRBJ2-2 | TRBV25-1 | TGTGCCAGCAGTGAAAGGGCAGCAAACACCGGGGAGCTGTTTTTT | CASSERAANTGELFF
. | . | 13 | TRBJ1-1 | TRBV20-1 | TGCAGTGCTAGAGTGGACGGAAGGGAGGTAGCTTTCTTT | CSARVDGREVAFF
. | . | 15 | TRBJ2-7 | TRBV20-1 | TGCAGTGCTAGACCACCCCAGGGGATAAATTACGAGCAGTACTTC | CSARPPQGINYEQYF
TRBD1 | . | 15 | TRBJ2-3 | TRBV5-6 | TGTGCCAGCAGCTCCGGACAGGGGTACACAGATACGCAGTATTTT | CASSSGQGYTDTQYF
. | . | 12 | TRBJ2-3 | TRBV24-1 | TGTGCCACCAGTGCGAGCGCAGATACGCAGTATTTT | CATSASADTQYF
TRBD1 | . | 13 | TRBJ1-2 | TRBV29-1 | TGCAGCGTACCCACAGGGGGCGCAGGAGGCTACACCTTC | CSVPTGGAGGYTF
. | . | 14 | TRBJ1-2 | TRBV30 | TGTGCCTGGTCGCAGGGTGGGGACGCCTATGGCTACACCTTC | CAWSQGGDAYGYTF
. | once | 13 | TRBJ2-2 | TRBV27 | TGTGCCAGCAGTTTATTGGACACCGGGGAGCTGTTTTTT | CASSLLDTGELFF
TRBD2 | . | 16 | TRBJ2-1 | TRBV7-9 | TGTGCCAGCAGCCTCCTAGCGGGGGTATCCGCGGGCGAGCAGTTCTTC | CASSLLAGVSAGEQFF
. | . | 11 | TRBJ1-1 | TRBV20-1 | TGCAGTGCCAATCAGAACACTGAAGCTTTCTTT | CSANQNTEAFF
. | . | 13 | TRBJ1-5 | TRBV20-1 | TGCAGTGCCCTTCGACGGAAGGATCAGCCCCAGCATTTT | CSALRRKDQPQHF
. | . | 13 | TRBJ2-5 | TRBV3-1 | TGTGCCAGCAGCCAAGGGAGACTCGGGACCCAGTACTTC | CASSQGRLGTQYF
TRBD1 | . | 14 | TRBJ1-2 | TRBV14 | TGTGCCAGCAGCTTCCGGGACAGGATCTATGGCTACACCTTC | CASSFRDRIYGYTF
TRBD1 | . | 12 | TRBJ2-1 | TRBV20-1 | TGCAGTGCTCGTCGGACAGGGAATGAGCAGTTCTTC | CSARRTGNEQFF